The 21 T cell receptor beta chains below were found in one sample sequenced in a study of cytomegalovirus exposure and HLA in healthy donors. Here immunoSEQ multiplex PCR was the method, and the copy in TCRdb shows in-frame clones only, minus some. The table has more than 95,000 clones, roughly 88% seen once. Sequencing input: PBMCs. Source of these receptors: a man younger than 35 in good health and CMV-seronegative.

The chain recombines TRBV29-1 with TRBJ2-7; 7 bases align to TRBD1. The germline CDR1 and CDR2 sequences are SQVTM and ANQGSEA. V shed 5 bases and J 4 bases; nucleotides not matched to a gene: 5. The CDR3 consists of 12 residues. The CDR3 coding sequence is TGCAGCGTTCGGGACAGTGGGTACGAGCAGTACTTC. Its translation: CSVRDSGYEQYF.

This chain uses TRBV5-6 with TRBJ1-5, with 7 bases aligning to TRBD1. The CDR3 spans 14 residues. V lost 4 bases to trimming and J lost 0 bases; unmatched junction nucleotides: 1. Germline V lookup: CDR1 SGHDT, CDR2 YYEEEE. For the CDR3, the DNA is TGTGCCAGCAGCCCAGGGGGTAGCAATCAGCCCCAGCATTTT. Protein sequence: CASSPGGSNQPQHF.

V usage is TRBV6-5 and J usage is TRBJ2-1, with 11 bases aligning to TRBD2. There are 15 residues in the CDR3. The trim removed 6 bases at V and 4 bases at J, leaving 5 bases unmatched. Germline lookup yields CDR1 MNHEY and CDR2 SVGAGI. The CDR3 spells CASRVAGGTYNEQFF. The CDR3 DNA is TGTGCCAGCAGGGTAGCGGGAGGGACTTACAATGAGCAGTTCTTC.

This clone was found once. The chain combines TRBV19 with TRBJ2-7, with TRBD2 matching over 8 bases. The CDR3 contains 17 residues. CDR1 and CDR2 (germline): LNHDA, SQIVND (reference sequence). With 1 base clipped from V and 1 base from J, the junction kept 9 bases outside the gene matches. The CDR3 DNA is TGTGCCAGTAGTATAGCTGGGCTAGCGGGCGGATCCTACGAGCAGTACTTC. Amino acids: CASSIAGLAGGSYEQYF.

The gene calls are TRBV6-5 and TRBJ2-1; 14 bases match TRBD2. The V and J ends lost 4 bases and 8 bases, in that order; junction bases with no gene match: 7. Germline assignment: CDR1 MNHEY and CDR2 SVGAGI. The CDR3 loop spans 16 amino acids. The DNA for the CDR3 is TGTGCCAGCAGTTCCAGACTAGCGGGGGGGCGGGATGAGCAGTTCTTC. As protein: CASSSRLAGGRDEQFF.

The chain is built from TRBV15 and TRBJ2-2; 9 bases are a match to TRBD1. The CDR3 is 16 amino acids. Germline V CDR1 and CDR2: LNHNV, YYDKDF (reference sequence). With V trimmed by 0 bases and J by 6 bases, 5 bases remained unmatched. CDR3 sequence: CATSRERGQGPGELFF. The DNA of the CDR3 is TGTGCCACCAGCAGAGAAAGGGGACAGGGCCCCGGGGAGCTGTTTTTT.

This clone was recorded once. CDR3 residues: CAWNSGSVSYNEQFF. In DNA, the CDR3 is TGTGCCTGGAATAGCGGTTCCGTCTCCTACAATGAGCAGTTCTTC. The gene calls are TRBV30 and TRBJ2-1, with TRBD2 as a possible D gene (6 bases). The length of the CDR3 is 15 residues. Looked up from germline, CDR1 is GTSNPN and CDR2 is SVGIG (reference sequence). Trimming removed 4 bases at V and 0 bases at J, with 13 bases between.

This rearrangement joins TRBV19 to TRBJ1-2; the D gene is possibly TRBD1 (6 bases). V lost 0 bases and J lost 8, with 22 bases in between. The CDR3 consists of 17 residues. The germline V gene encodes CDR1 LNHDA and CDR2 SQIVND (reference sequence). CDR3 DNA sequence: TGTGCCAGTAGTATAGATCGAAGTTTCCGGGACAAGCGGGGCTACACCTTC. Encoded protein: CASSIDRSFRDKRGYTF.

This chain uses TRBV19 with TRBJ1-4; D is possibly TRBD1 (6 bases). The CDR3 covers 12 residues. Germline V gene sequence: CDR1 LNHDA, CDR2 SQIVND (reference sequence). V gave up 6 bases and J gave up 6 bases, with 8 bases separating them. The CDR3 here is CASSYRDEKLFF. The CDR3 DNA reads TGTGCCAGTAGCTACAGGGATGAAAAACTGTTTTTT.

The J gene is TRBJ2-3, the V gene TRBV2; TRBD1 matches at 7 bases. Germline loops: CDR1 SNHLY, CDR2 FYNNEI. V gave up 2 bases and J gave up 1 base; unmatched junction bases: 6. This CDR3 has 16 residues. In DNA, the CDR3 is TGTGCCAGCAGTGAACAGACAGGGTCGGGCACAGATACGCAGTATTTT. This translates into CASSEQTGSGTDTQYF.

The V call is TRBV4-2, the J call TRBJ2-5; D is perhaps TRBD2 (6 bases). Germline assignment: CDR1 LGHNA and CDR2 YNFKEQ. V shed 2 bases and J shed 5 bases, with 15 bases lying between them. CDR3 length: 15 amino acids. DNA for the CDR3: TGTGCCAGCAGCCAATCCCAGGGTGGGGGGGAGACCCAGTACTTC. This gives the protein CASSQSQGGGETQYF.

This clone was counted once. The chain links TRBV5-1 to TRBJ1-2; TRBD1 matches at 10 bases. Germline CDR1 reads SGHRS; CDR2 reads YFSETQ. The length of the CDR3 is 16 residues. V shed 3 bases, J shed 7 bases, and the junction held 12 bases outside the gene matches. The CDR3: CASSSGGTGVRVGYTF. The CDR3 bases are TGCGCCAGCAGCTCAGGAGGGACAGGGGTTCGGGTTGGCTACACCTTC.

The chain recombines TRBV19 with TRBJ2-1; 13 nucleotides match TRBD2. The junction had 1 base not matched to a gene; V was cut back by 1 base and J by 4 bases. Germline V lookup: CDR1 LNHDA, CDR2 SQIVND (reference sequence). CDR3 length equals 16 residues. This chain's CDR3 is CASSIGTSGSYNEQFF. DNA of the CDR3: TGTGCCAGTAGTATAGGGACTAGCGGGAGTTACAATGAGCAGTTCTTC.

The genes are TRBV18 and TRBJ2-7; maybe TRBD1 (5 bases). The J call may be mistaken, given a closer DNA end match to TRBJ2-1. This CDR3 has 16 residues. The germline gives CDR1 KGHSH, CDR2 LQKENI. The CDR3 DNA follows: TGTGCCAGCTCACCCTTGGGCCAGGGTCCCTACAATGAGCAGTTCTTC. Its translation is CASSPLGQGPYNEQFF.

Points on this clone: This specimen includes other DNA sequences encoding the same CDR3. V gene TRBV30 combines with J gene TRBJ1-6; TRBD1 is a possible D gene (5 bases). This CDR3 contains 15 residues. The V end was cut by 0 bases, the J end by 4 bases, with 10 bases between. CDR1 and CDR2 from the germline V gene are GTSNPN and SVGIG (reference sequence). CDR3 sequence (DNA): TGTGCCTGGAGTGTACAGGCGGGGTATAATTCACCCCTCCACTTT. It specifies CAWSVQAGYNSPLHF.

The chain combines TRBV2 with TRBJ1-2, with TRBD1 as a possible D gene (6 bases). The CDR3 length is 16 residues. Germline V CDR1 and CDR2: SNHLY, FYNNEI. The V and J ends lost 4 bases and 1 base respectively, with 16 bases between them. This CDR3 is CASSVRNYRVNYGYTF. CDR3 DNA sequence: TGTGCCAGCAGTGTCCGAAATTACAGGGTTAACTATGGCTACACCTTC.

V and J are TRBV27 and TRBJ2-7, with 7 nucleotides matching TRBD1. Germline V CDR1 and CDR2: MNHEY, SMNVEV (reference sequence). The trim removed 6 bases at V and 1 base at J, leaving 9 bases unmatched. The CDR3 runs to 15 residues. The DNA of the CDR3 is TGTGCCAGCAGGAGAGAGCAGGGGGTTTCCTACGAGCAGTACTTC. Translating it yields CASRREQGVSYEQYF.

This chain connects TRBV19 to TRBJ2-3, with unresolved D. The CDR3 sequence is 15 residues long. Germline V gene sequence: CDR1 LNHDA, CDR2 SQIVND (reference sequence). Trimming cost V 0 bases and J 4 bases, with 11 bases left between them. In DNA form, the CDR3 reads TGTGCCAGTAGTATAGATCGCGGAAAGGCAGATACGCAGTATTTT. Translation: CASSIDRGKADTQYF.

The chain employs TRBV27 and TRBJ2-1; 10 positions match TRBD2. The CDR3 runs to 16 residues. Looked up from germline, CDR1 is MNHEY and CDR2 is SMNVEV (reference sequence). V shed 2 bases and J 4 bases; nucleotides not matched to a gene: 5. The chain's CDR3 is CASSLRLAGGYNEQFF. CDR3 bases: TGTGCCAGCAGTTTACGACTAGCGGGCGGATACAATGAGCAGTTCTTC.

The chain joins TRBV11-2 to TRBJ1-6; 10 positions match TRBD1. This CDR3 spans 18 amino acids. V lost 2 bases to trimming and J lost 0 bases; unmatched junction nucleotides: 4. Germline V lookup: CDR1 SGHAT, CDR2 FQNNGV. In DNA form, the CDR3 reads TGTGCCAGCAGCTTACGGGACAGGGGCATCTCCTATAATTCACCCCTCCACTTT. This sequence encodes CASSLRDRGISYNSPLHF. Drawing the rest from reference TRBV11-2 and TRBJ1-6, the complete variable domain is EAGVAQSPRYKIIEKRQSVAFWCNPISGHATLYWYQQILGQGPKLLIQFQNNGVVDDSQLPKDRFSAERLKGVDSTLKIQPAKLEDSAVYLCASSLRDRGISYNSPLHFGNGTRLTVT.

CDR3 nucleotide sequence: TGTGCCAGCTCCCGAACGGGGAACACTGAAGCTTTCTTT. This sequence encodes CASSRTGNTEAFF. The chain joins TRBV6-1 to TRBJ1-1, with D unclear. This CDR3 has 13 residues. Per germline, CDR1 MNHNS and CDR2 SASEGT. Trimming removed 8 bases from V and 1 base from J, with 11 bases in between.